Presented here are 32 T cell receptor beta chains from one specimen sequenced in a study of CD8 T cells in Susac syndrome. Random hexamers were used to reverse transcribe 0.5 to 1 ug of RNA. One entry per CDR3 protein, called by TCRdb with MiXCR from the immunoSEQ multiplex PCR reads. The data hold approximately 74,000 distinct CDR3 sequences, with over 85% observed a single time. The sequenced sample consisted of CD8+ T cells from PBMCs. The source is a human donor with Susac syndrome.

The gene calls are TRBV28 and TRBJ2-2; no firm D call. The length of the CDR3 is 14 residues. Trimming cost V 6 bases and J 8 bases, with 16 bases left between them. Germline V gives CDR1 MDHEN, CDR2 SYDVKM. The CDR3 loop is CASRPQDFLGELFF. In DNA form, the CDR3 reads TGTGCCAGCAGACCGCAGGATTTTCTGGGGGAGCTGTTTTTT.

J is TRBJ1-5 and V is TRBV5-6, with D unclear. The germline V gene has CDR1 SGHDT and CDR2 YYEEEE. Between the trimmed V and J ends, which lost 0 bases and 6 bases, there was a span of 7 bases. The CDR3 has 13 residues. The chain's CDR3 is CASSLAPGQPQHF. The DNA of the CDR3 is TGTGCCAGCAGCTTGGCCCCCGGTCAGCCCCAGCATTTT.

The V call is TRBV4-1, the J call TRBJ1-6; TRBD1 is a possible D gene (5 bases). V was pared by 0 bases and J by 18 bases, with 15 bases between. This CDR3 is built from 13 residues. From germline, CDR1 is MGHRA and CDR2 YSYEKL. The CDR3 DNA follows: TGCGCCAGCAGCCAAGAAAGTGGGGCCACTACCCACTTT. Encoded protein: CASSQESGATTHF.

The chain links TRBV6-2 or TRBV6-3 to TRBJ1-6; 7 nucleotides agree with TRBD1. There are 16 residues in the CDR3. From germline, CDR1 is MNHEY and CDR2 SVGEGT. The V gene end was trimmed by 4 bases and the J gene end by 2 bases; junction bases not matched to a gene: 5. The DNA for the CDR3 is TGTGCCAGCAGTTCCACGGACAGGACCTATAATTCACCCCTCCACTTT. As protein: CASSSTDRTYNSPLHF.

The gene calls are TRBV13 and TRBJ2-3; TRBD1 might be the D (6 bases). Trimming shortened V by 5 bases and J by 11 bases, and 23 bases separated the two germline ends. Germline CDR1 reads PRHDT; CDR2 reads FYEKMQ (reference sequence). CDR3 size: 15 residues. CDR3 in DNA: TGTGCCAGCAGCGCAAGGGGACATCCCGGAGCTGGGCAGTATTTT. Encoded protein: CASSARGHPGAGQYF.

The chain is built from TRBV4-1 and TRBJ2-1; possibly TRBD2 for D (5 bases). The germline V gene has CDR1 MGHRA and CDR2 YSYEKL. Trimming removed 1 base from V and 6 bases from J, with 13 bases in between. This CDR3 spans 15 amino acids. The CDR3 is CASSQVIGVGNEQFF. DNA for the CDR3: TGCGCCAGCAGCCAAGTTATCGGGGTCGGCAATGAGCAGTTCTTC.

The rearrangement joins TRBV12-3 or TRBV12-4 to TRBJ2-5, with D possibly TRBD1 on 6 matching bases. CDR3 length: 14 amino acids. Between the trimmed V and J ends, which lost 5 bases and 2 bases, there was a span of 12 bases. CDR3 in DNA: TGTGCCAGCAGTACCGGGACATCTCAAGAGACCCAGTACTTC. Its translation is CASSTGTSQETQYF.

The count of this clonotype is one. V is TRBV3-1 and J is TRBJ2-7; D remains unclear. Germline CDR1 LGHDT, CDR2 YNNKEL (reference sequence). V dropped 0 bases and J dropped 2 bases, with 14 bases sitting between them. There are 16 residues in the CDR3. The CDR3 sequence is CASSQDSGARTYEQYF. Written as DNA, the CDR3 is TGTGCCAGCAGCCAAGATTCCGGCGCGCGGACCTACGAGCAGTACTTC.

CDR3 nucleotide sequence: TGTGCTAGTGGTACCACGGGGACAGGGATAAATAATGAGCAGTTCTTC. Encoded protein: CASGTTGTGINNEQFF. V gene TRBV12-5 combines with J gene TRBJ2-1, with TRBD1 matching over 9 bases. The V gene's germline CDR1 is LGHNT and CDR2 FRNRAP. The CDR3 runs to 16 residues. The V gene end was trimmed by 5 bases and the J gene end by 7 bases; junction bases not matched to a gene: 12.

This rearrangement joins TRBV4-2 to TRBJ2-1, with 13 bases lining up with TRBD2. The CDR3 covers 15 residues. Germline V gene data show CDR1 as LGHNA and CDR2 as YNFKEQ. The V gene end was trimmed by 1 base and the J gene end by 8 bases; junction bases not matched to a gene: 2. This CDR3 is CASSQGTSGRDEQFF. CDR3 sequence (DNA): TGTGCCAGCAGCCAAGGGACTAGCGGGAGAGATGAGCAGTTCTTC.

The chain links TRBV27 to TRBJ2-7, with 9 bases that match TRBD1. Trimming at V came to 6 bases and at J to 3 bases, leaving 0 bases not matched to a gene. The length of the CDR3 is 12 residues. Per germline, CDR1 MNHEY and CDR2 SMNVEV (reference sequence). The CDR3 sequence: CASRGQGYEQYF. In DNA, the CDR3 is TGTGCCAGCAGGGGACAGGGCTACGAGCAGTACTTC.

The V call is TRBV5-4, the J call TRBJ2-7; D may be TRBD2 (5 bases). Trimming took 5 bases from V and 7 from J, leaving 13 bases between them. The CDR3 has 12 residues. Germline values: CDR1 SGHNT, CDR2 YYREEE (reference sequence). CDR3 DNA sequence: TGTGCCAGCAGTCAGAGCGGTGGAGAGCAGTACTTC. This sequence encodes CASSQSGGEQYF. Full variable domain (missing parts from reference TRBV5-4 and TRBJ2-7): ETGVTQSPTHLIKTRGQQVTLRCSSQSGHNTVSWYQQALGQGPQFIFQYYREEENGRGNFPPRFSGLQFPNYSSELNVNALELDDSALYLCASSQSGGEQYFGPGTRLTVT.

CDR3 loop: CSARRSGDSQGPGETQYF. The CDR3 bases are TGCAGTGCTAGACGGTCGGGAGATAGTCAGGGTCCGGGAGAGACCCAGTACTTC. V is TRBV20-1 and J is TRBJ2-5; the D gene is possibly TRBD2 (6 bases). V lost 2 bases and J lost 4, with 26 bases in between. CDR1 and CDR2 (germline): DFQATT, SNEGSKA (reference sequence). The CDR3 covers 18 residues.

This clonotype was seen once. The DNA for the CDR3 is TGTGCCAGCGCGGGTCTGGGGAAGGGAAATGAGCAGTTCTTC. Translation: CASAGLGKGNEQFF. J is TRBJ2-1 and V is TRBV7-9; a possible D gene is TRBD2 (5 bases). Germline assignment: CDR1 SEHNR and CDR2 FQNEAQ (reference sequence). Trimming shortened V by 8 bases and J by 7 bases, and 18 bases separated the two germline ends. The CDR3 sequence is 14 residues long.

The CDR3 DNA sequence: TGTGCCAGCAGCTTCCTTCCACTTGTAGGCACTGAAGCTTTCTTT. This gives the protein CASSFLPLVGTEAFF. J is TRBJ1-1 and V is TRBV5-6; the D is unclear. The length of the CDR3 is 15 residues. Looked up from germline, CDR1 is SGHDT and CDR2 is YYEEEE. Trimming cost V 2 bases and J 4 bases, with 15 bases left between them. The full variable domain, rest sourced from reference TRBV5-6 and TRBJ1-1, is DAGVTQSPTHLIKTRGQQVTLRCSPKSGHDTVSWYQQALGQGPQFIFQYYEEEERQRGNFPDRFSGHQFPNYSSELNVNALLLGDSALYLCASSFLPLVGTEAFFGQGTRLTVV.

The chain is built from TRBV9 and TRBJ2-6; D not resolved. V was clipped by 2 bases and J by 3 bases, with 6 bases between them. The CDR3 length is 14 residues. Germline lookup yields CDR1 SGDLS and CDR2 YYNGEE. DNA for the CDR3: TGTGCCAGCAGCGTCTTCGGTGGGGCCAACGTCCTGACTTTC. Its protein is CASSVFGGANVLTF. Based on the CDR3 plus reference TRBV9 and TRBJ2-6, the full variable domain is DSGVTQTPKHLITATGQRVTLRCSPRSGDLSVYWYQQSLDQGLQFLIQYYNGEERAKGNILERFSAQQFPDLHSELNLSSLELGDSALYFCASSVFGGANVLTFGAGSRLTVL.

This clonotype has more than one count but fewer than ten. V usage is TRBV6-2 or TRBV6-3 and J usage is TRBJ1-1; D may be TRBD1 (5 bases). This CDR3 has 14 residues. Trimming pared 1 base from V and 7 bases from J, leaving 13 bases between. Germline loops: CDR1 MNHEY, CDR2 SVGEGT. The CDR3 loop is CASSYWAWGSEAFF. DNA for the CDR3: TGTGCCAGCAGTTACTGGGCTTGGGGCAGTGAAGCTTTCTTT.

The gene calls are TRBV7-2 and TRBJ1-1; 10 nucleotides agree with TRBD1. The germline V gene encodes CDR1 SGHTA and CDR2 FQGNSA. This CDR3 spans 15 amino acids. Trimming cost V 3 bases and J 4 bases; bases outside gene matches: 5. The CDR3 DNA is TGTGCCAGCAGCTTCGGGGACAGGGGATTCACTGAAGCTTTCTTT. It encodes CASSFGDRGFTEAFF. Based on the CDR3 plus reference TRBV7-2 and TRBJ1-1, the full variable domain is GAGVSQSPSNKVTEKGKDVELRCDPISGHTALYWYRQSLGQGLEFLIYFQGNSAPDKSGLPSDRFSAERTGGSVSTLTIQRTQQEDSAVYLCASSFGDRGFTEAFFGQGTRLTVV.

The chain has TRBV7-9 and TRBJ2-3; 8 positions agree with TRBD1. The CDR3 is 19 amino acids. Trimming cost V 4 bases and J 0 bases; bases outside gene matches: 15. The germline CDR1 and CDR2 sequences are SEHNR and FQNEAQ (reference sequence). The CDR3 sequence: CASSSQTIPTGDSTDTQYF. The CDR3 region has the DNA TGTGCCAGCAGCTCCCAAACCATCCCGACAGGGGATAGCACAGATACGCAGTATTTT.

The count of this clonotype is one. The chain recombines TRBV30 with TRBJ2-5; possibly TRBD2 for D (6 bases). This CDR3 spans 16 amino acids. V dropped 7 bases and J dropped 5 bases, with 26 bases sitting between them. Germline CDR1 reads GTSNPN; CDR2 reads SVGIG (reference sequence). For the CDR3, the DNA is TGTGCCTCGCGACTACCAGACCCGGGACTTCGGGAGACCCAGTACTTC. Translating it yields CASRLPDPGLRETQYF.

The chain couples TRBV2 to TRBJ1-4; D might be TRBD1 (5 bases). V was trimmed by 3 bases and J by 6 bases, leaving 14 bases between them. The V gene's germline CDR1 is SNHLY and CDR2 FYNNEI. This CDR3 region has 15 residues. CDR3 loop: CASSEGPRGDEKLFF. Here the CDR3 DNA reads TGTGCCAGCAGTGAGGGGCCGCGGGGTGATGAAAAACTGTTTTTT.

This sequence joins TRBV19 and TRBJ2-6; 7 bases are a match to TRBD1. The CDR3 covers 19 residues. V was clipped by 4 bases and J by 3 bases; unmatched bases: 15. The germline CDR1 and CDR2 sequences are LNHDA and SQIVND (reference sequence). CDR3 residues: CASSTRQGIRLSGANVLTF. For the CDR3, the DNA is TGTGCCAGTAGTACCAGACAGGGTATTCGTCTCAGTGGGGCCAACGTCCTGACTTTC. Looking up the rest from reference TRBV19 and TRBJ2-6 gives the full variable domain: DGGITQSPKYLFRKEGQNVTLSCEQNLNHDAMYWYRQDPGQGLRLIYYSQIVNDFQKGDIAEGYSVSREKKESFPLTVTSAQKNPTAFYLCASSTRQGIRLSGANVLTFGAGSRLTVL.

The CDR3: CASSFELRGAYEQYF. The CDR3 nucleotides read TGTGCCAGCAGTTTTGAATTGCGTGGGGCCTACGAGCAGTACTTC. The chain uses TRBV27 and TRBJ2-7; D is uncertain. This CDR3 region has 15 residues. V dropped 3 bases and J dropped 2 bases, with 14 bases sitting between them. Germline CDR1 reads MNHEY; CDR2 reads SMNVEV (reference sequence).

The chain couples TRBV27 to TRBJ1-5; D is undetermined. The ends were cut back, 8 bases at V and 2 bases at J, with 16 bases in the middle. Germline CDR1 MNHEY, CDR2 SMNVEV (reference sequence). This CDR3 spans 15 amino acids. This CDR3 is CASAPLPFGNQPQHF. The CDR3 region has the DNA TGTGCCAGCGCCCCCTTACCTTTTGGCAATCAGCCCCAGCATTTT.

In DNA form, the CDR3 reads TGTGCCAGCACCGCCGGAGGGACATCCTTGGAGACCCAGTACTTC. It encodes CASTAGGTSLETQYF. The chain employs TRBV5-5 and TRBJ2-5, with D perhaps TRBD1 or TRBD2 (6 bases each). The germline V gene has CDR1 SGHKS and CDR2 YYEKEE (reference sequence). CDR3 length: 15 amino acids. Trimming pared 6 bases from V and 5 bases from J, leaving 20 bases between.

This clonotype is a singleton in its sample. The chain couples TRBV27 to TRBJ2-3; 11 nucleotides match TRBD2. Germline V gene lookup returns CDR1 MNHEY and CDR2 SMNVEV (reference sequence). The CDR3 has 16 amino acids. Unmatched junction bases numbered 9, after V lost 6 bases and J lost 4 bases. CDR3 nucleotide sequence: TGTGCCAGCAGCCCCTCTCTAGCGGGAGGATCAGATACGCAGTATTTT. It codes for CASSPSLAGGSDTQYF.

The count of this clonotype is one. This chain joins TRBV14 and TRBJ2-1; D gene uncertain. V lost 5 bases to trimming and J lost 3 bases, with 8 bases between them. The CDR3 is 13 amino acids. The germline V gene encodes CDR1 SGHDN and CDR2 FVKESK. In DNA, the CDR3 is TGTGCCAGCAGCAGTAACTTCTACAATGAGCAGTTCTTC. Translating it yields CASSSNFYNEQFF.

CDR3 residues: CASSLGLAGRVSYEQYF. The CDR3 nucleotides read TGTGCCAGCAGCTTGGGACTAGCGGGACGGGTGTCCTACGAGCAGTACTTC. This chain links TRBV5-6 with TRBJ2-7; 11 bases align to TRBD2. Trimming cost V 0 bases and J 1 base; bases outside gene matches: 6. Germline V gene data show CDR1 as SGHDT and CDR2 as YYEEEE. The CDR3 runs to 17 residues.

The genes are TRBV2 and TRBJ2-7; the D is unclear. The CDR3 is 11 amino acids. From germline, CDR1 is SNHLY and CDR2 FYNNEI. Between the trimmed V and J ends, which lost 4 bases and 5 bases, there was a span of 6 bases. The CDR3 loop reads CASSVINEQYF. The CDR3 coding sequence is TGTGCCAGCAGTGTGATCAACGAGCAGTACTTC.

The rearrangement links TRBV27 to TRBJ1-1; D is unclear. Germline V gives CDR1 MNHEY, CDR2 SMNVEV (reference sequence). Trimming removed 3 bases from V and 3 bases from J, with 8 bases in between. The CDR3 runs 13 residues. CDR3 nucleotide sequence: TGTGCCAGCAGTTTTAATGGAGACACTGAAGCTTTCTTT. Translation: CASSFNGDTEAFF.

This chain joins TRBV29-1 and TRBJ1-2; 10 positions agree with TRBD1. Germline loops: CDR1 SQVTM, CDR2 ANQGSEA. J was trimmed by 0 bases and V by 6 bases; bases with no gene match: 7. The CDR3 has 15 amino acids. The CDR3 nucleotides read TGCAGCGTCGGGACAGGGGACCCCTCTAACTATGGCTACACCTTC. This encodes CSVGTGDPSNYGYTF.

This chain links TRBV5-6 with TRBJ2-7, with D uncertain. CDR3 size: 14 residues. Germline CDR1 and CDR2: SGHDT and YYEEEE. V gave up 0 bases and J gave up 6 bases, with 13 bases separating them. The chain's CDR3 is CASSLVLITSEQYF. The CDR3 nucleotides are TGTGCCAGCAGCTTGGTTCTTATCACCTCCGAGCAGTACTTC.